The 29 T cell receptor beta chains presented below share a single source sample, sequenced in a study of cytomegalovirus exposure and HLA in healthy donors. The PCR used 60 Vbeta and 13 Jbeta primers. Sequencing was performed with immunoSEQ multiplex PCR; in TCRdb, only in-frame clones are kept and a portion is missing. The sample has about 120,000 clones, over 60% seen once. Sequences were obtained from PBMCs. The receptor set was obtained from a woman in her twenties or thirties in good health and CMV-seropositive.

This clone was recorded only once. V is TRBV6-1 and J is TRBJ2-7, with D tentatively TRBD1 (5 bases). This CDR3 has 12 amino acids. Germline V gives CDR1 MNHNS, CDR2 SASEGT. V was pared by 2 bases and J by 7 bases, with 9 bases between. The CDR3 region has the DNA TGTGCCAGCAGTGAAACAGGATGGGAGCAGTACTTC. Residues: CASSETGWEQYF.

This chain joins TRBV4-2 and TRBJ2-3, with 11 bases fitting TRBD2. The ends lost 4 bases at V and 2 bases at J; junction bases unmatched: 5. This CDR3 comprises 16 residues. Germline V lookup: CDR1 LGHNA, CDR2 YNFKEQ. CDR3 residues: CASSRIAGGNTDTQYF. DNA for the CDR3: TGTGCCAGCAGCCGAATAGCGGGGGGGAACACAGATACGCAGTATTTT.

This chain joins TRBV4-1 and TRBJ1-5, with D uncertain. Germline-derived CDR1 and CDR2 are MGHRA and YSYEKL. The CDR3 is 15 amino acids. The ends were cut back, 0 bases at V and 7 bases at J, with 13 bases in the middle. CDR3 loop: CASSQDAPGMQPQHF. Written as DNA, the CDR3 is TGCGCCAGCAGCCAAGACGCACCGGGTATGCAGCCCCAGCATTTT.

V is TRBV6-1 and J is TRBJ2-3; perhaps TRBD1 as D (5 bases). The CDR3 is 15 residues long. CDR1 MNHNS and CDR2 SASEGT come from the germline V gene. The germline V and J ends were trimmed by 4 bases and 5 bases, with 16 bases remaining between them. In DNA form, the CDR3 reads TGTGCCAGCAGTGCCCAAAGGGGTTGGGAAGATACGCAGTATTTT. This translates into CASSAQRGWEDTQYF.

The chain has TRBV7-2 and TRBJ2-7; the D gene is possibly TRBD2 (7 bases). Trimming took 8 bases from V and 3 from J, leaving 20 bases between them. The CDR3 extends over 15 amino acids. Germline CDR1 is SGHTA and CDR2 is FQGNSA. The CDR3 spells CASGRGPDSLYEQYF. For the CDR3, the DNA is TGTGCCAGCGGGCGGGGGCCGGACAGCCTCTACGAGCAGTACTTC.

The sample holds a few counts of this clone. This chain connects TRBV4-3 to TRBJ1-2; 9 nucleotides align to TRBD1. CDR1 and CDR2 from the germline V gene are LGHNA and YSLEER. The CDR3 covers 15 residues. V shed 4 bases and J 8 bases; nucleotides not matched to a gene: 11. The CDR3 sequence is CASSPGDRVWQGYTF. The CDR3 DNA reads as TGCGCCAGCAGCCCCGGGGACAGGGTTTGGCAGGGCTACACCTTC.

Details on this clone: At one end, the junction sequence differs from germline, possibly due to a read error. The chain recombines TRBV7-9 with TRBJ2-7; D ambiguous. CDR1 and CDR2 (germline): SEHNR, FQNEAQ (reference sequence). This CDR3 has 14 amino acids. The CDR3 region has the DNA TGTGCCAGCAGTTTAGAACTCTTCCCCAACGAGCAGTACTTC. This gives the protein CASSLELFPNEQYF.

The J gene is TRBJ2-1, the V gene TRBV12-5; tentatively, D is TRBD2 (7 bases). This CDR3 spans 16 amino acids. Trimming took 2 bases from V and 4 from J, leaving 15 bases between them. Per germline, CDR1 LGHNT and CDR2 FRNRAP. In DNA, the CDR3 is TGTGCTAGTGGTTTGCCGGGGGGCTACCTATACAATGAGCAGTTCTTC. It specifies CASGLPGGYLYNEQFF.

V is TRBV4-1 and J is TRBJ2-5; no clear D. In germline, CDR1 is MGHRA, CDR2 YSYEKL. Trimming cost V 0 bases and J 2 bases, with 7 bases left between them. The CDR3 loop spans 14 amino acids. DNA for the CDR3: TGCGCCAGCAGCCAAGATCCACAGCAAGAGACCCAGTACTTC. It translates to CASSQDPQQETQYF.

V and J are TRBV4-2 and TRBJ2-3, with no clear D. CDR3 length: 14 residues. The V gene's germline CDR1 is LGHNA and CDR2 YNFKEQ. V was shortened by 2 bases and J by 6 bases, with 12 bases between the two germline ends. The CDR3 DNA reads TGTGCCAGCAGCCAACGACTGCCCAGCGATACGCAGTATTTT. As protein: CASSQRLPSDTQYF.

CDR3 sequence reads: CASRPGRGRGTGELFF. In DNA, the CDR3 is TGTGCCAGCAGGCCAGGGAGGGGGAGAGGTACCGGGGAGCTGTTTTTT. The J gene is TRBJ2-2, the V gene TRBV4-2, with TRBD2 as a possible D gene (7 bases). CDR1 and CDR2 (germline): LGHNA, YNFKEQ. Between the trimmed V and J ends, which lost 6 bases and 5 bases, there was a span of 19 bases. This CDR3 is 16 amino acids long.

The gene calls are TRBV25-1 and TRBJ2-5; 8 positions agree with TRBD2. The J call is uncertain, as TRBJ2-7 better fits the DNA end. The CDR3 is 14 residues long. Germline loops: CDR1 MGHDK, CDR2 SYGVNS. The CDR3 spells CASSAGGETYEQYF. CDR3 nucleotides: TGTGCCAGCAGTGCGGGGGGGGAGACCTACGAGCAGTACTTC.

The chain employs TRBV6-1 and TRBJ2-1; TRBD1 might be the D (6 bases). Germline V gives CDR1 MNHNS, CDR2 SASEGT. V was cut by 4 bases and J by 4 bases, with 11 bases left in between. The CDR3 runs to 14 residues. CDR3 loop: CASSVGAGYNEQFF. The CDR3 DNA reads TGTGCCAGCAGTGTGGGGGCCGGGTACAATGAGCAGTTCTTC.

This chain links TRBV4-2 with TRBJ2-1, with a possible D match to TRBD2 (5 bases). The germline V and J ends were trimmed by 0 bases and 9 bases, with 12 bases remaining between them. This CDR3 has 14 amino acids. CDR1 is LGHNA and CDR2 is YNFKEQ in the germline V gene. The DNA for the CDR3 is TGTGCCAGCAGCCAAGATGAGGGAGTAGGTGAGCAGTTCTTC. Translated: CASSQDEGVGEQFF.

The J gene is TRBJ1-1, the V gene TRBV18; D is unclear. Germline CDR1 KGHSH, CDR2 LQKENI. This CDR3 is 15 amino acids long. Trimming removed 1 base from V and 1 base from J, with 10 bases in between. The CDR3 DNA reads as TGTGCCAGCTCACCACTCACAGATCCGAACACTGAAGCTTTCTTT. Translated: CASSPLTDPNTEAFF.

This clone was counted once. J is TRBJ1-5 and V is TRBV27, with D tentatively TRBD1 (5 bases). In germline, CDR1 is MNHEY, CDR2 SMNVEV (reference sequence). The CDR3 is made up of 13 amino acids. Trimming removed 4 bases at V and 7 bases at J, with 11 bases between. CDR3 protein: CASSWGEGQPQHF. CDR3 coding DNA: TGTGCCAGCAGTTGGGGGGAGGGGCAGCCCCAGCATTTT.

The chain uses TRBV6-1 and TRBJ1-5; D unresolved. The CDR3 is 19 amino acids. Between the trimmed V and J ends, which lost 4 bases and 0 bases, there was a span of 22 bases. CDR1 is MNHNS and CDR2 is SASEGT in the germline V gene. The CDR3, as DNA: TGTGCCAGCAGTGGAAAACTCCACCCCGCCGAATATAGCAATCAGCCCCAGCATTTT. Translated: CASSGKLHPAEYSNQPQHF.

CDR3 protein: CASSYRGLGTQYF. The CDR3 bases are TGTGCCAGCAGTTACCGAGGGCTGGGGACCCAGTACTTC. The chain is built from TRBV27 and TRBJ2-5, with D perhaps matching TRBD2 (5 bases). Trimming shortened V by 4 bases and J by 7 bases, and 13 bases separated the two germline ends. Looked up from germline, CDR1 is MNHEY and CDR2 is SMNVEV (reference sequence). The length of the CDR3 is 13 residues.

V usage is TRBV18 and J usage is TRBJ1-1; 8 nucleotides align to TRBD1. Per the germline V gene, CDR1 is KGHSH and CDR2 is LQKENI. The CDR3 totals 12 residues. The V segment lost 2 bases and the J segment 12 bases; nucleotides outside the gene matches: 5. The CDR3 bases are TGTGCCAGCTCACCATTCCGGGACAGGTCTTTCTTT. Translated: CASSPFRDRSFF.

CDR3 region: CASSVDSYGYTF. The CDR3 DNA reads as TGTGCCAGCAGCGTGGACAGCTATGGCTACACCTTC. This chain links TRBV5-4 with TRBJ1-2, with a possible D match to TRBD1 (6 bases). Germline V CDR1 and CDR2: SGHNT, YYREEE (reference sequence). The CDR3 totals 12 residues. V was pared by 4 bases and J by 4 bases, with 8 bases between.

The rearrangement joins TRBV12-5 to TRBJ2-6; a possible D gene is TRBD1 (8 bases). V gave up 1 base and J gave up 2 bases, with 12 bases separating them. This CDR3 is 17 amino acids long. CDR1 and CDR2 (germline): LGHNT, FRNRAP. The CDR3: CASGLEQGGAGANVLTF. The CDR3 DNA reads TGTGCTAGTGGTTTGGAACAGGGGGGGGCTGGGGCCAACGTCCTGACTTTC.

This clone has only one observation. The chain has TRBV4-1 and TRBJ2-3, with D possibly matching TRBD2 (7 bases). This CDR3 has 16 amino acids. Germline V gene lookup returns CDR1 MGHRA and CDR2 YSYEKL. Trimming removed 1 base from V and 0 bases from J, with 11 bases in between. Here the CDR3 DNA reads TGCGCCAGCAGCCAAGGGGCGGGGGCAAGCACAGATACGCAGTATTTT. Protein product: CASSQGAGASTDTQYF.

The genes are TRBV5-1 and TRBJ2-5; TRBD2 is a possible D gene (5 bases). V lost 1 base to trimming and J lost 2 bases, with 9 bases between them. CDR3 length: 14 amino acids. CDR1 is SGHRS and CDR2 is YFSETQ in the germline V gene. The DNA for the CDR3 is TGCGCCAGCAGCTTGAGCGGAGCGCAAGAGACCCAGTACTTC. Its protein product is CASSLSGAQETQYF.

This rearrangement joins TRBV14 to TRBJ2-7; 8 positions match TRBD2. Germline loops: CDR1 SGHDN, CDR2 FVKESK. This CDR3 region has 18 residues. V lost 0 bases and J lost 3; bases outside the gene matches: 13. CDR3 residues: CASSQDLRRGASSYEQYF. CDR3 nucleotide sequence: TGTGCCAGCAGCCAAGATTTACGGCGGGGGGCTTCAAGCTACGAGCAGTACTTC.

The genes are TRBV2 and TRBJ2-1; TRBD1 matches 11 bases. In germline, CDR1 is SNHLY, CDR2 FYNNEI. The CDR3 consists of 12 residues. The CDR3 sequence is CAEGQGDNEQFF. The CDR3 DNA is TGTGCGGAGGGACAGGGGGACAATGAGCAGTTCTTC.

The chain links TRBV5-6 to TRBJ2-7, with D possibly TRBD2 on 5 matching bases. V lost 4 bases, J lost 0 bases, and 14 bases lay in between. There are 15 residues in the CDR3. Germline V gene sequence: CDR1 SGHDT, CDR2 YYEEEE. CDR3 sequence reads: CASSERTHSSYEQYF. CDR3 bases: TGTGCCAGCAGCGAACGGACTCATAGCTCCTACGAGCAGTACTTC.

This clone was seen only once. This chain links TRBV9 with TRBJ2-7; 8 bases match TRBD2. The CDR3 is 16 amino acids. Germline lookup yields CDR1 SGDLS and CDR2 YYNGEE. J lost 5 bases, V lost 0 bases, and 10 bases had no gene match. The CDR3 bases are TGTGCCAGCAGCGTAGGCCCGACTAGCGAGTTCAACGAGCAGTACTTC. Protein product: CASSVGPTSEFNEQYF.

CDR3 bases: TGCAGCGTTGACCAGAACAGGGGTACCTACAATGAGCAGTTCTTC. It yields the protein CSVDQNRGTYNEQFF. The chain employs TRBV29-1 and TRBJ2-1, with TRBD1 matching over 7 bases. V shed 3 bases and J 2 bases; nucleotides not matched to a gene: 7. CDR3 length: 15 residues. The germline V gene encodes CDR1 SQVTM and CDR2 ANQGSEA.

The gene calls are TRBV4-1 and TRBJ1-5, with a tentative D call TRBD1 (6 bases). Germline assignment: CDR1 MGHRA and CDR2 YSYEKL. Trimming took off 0 bases at V and 0 bases at J, with 15 bases between the two ends. The length of the CDR3 is 18 residues. CDR3 protein: CASSQDPGGQHSNQPQHF. The CDR3 DNA reads as TGCGCCAGCAGCCAAGATCCTGGCGGACAGCATAGCAATCAGCCCCAGCATTTT.